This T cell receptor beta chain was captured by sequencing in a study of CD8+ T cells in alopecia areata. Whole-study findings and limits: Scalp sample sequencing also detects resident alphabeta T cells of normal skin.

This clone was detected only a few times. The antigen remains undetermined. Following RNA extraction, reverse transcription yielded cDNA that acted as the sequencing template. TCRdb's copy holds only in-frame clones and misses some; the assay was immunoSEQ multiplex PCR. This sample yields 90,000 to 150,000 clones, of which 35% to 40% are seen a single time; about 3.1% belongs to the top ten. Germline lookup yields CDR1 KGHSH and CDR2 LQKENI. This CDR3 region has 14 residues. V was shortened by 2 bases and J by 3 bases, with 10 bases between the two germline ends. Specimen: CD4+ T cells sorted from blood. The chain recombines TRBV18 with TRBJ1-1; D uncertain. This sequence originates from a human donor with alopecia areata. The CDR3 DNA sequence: TGTGCCAGCTCACCAGCCCTATCCGACACTGAAGCTTTCTTT. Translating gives CASSPALSDTEAFF.